Below, 19 T cell receptor beta chains from the same sample are listed, as sequenced in a study of beta chain features in type 1 diabetes. Investigators reverse transcribed all isolated RNA, so they sequenced expressed TCRB transcripts. TCRdb keeps only in-frame clones here, not all; method: immunoSEQ multiplex PCR. The data contain 200,000 to 300,000 clones, 11% of them singletons. No cognate antigen is known for these TCRs. Findings and limits, study-wide: Within each of all four CD4+ subsets, Type 1 diabetes patients had TCRB CDR3s that were moderately but significantly shorter.

The specimen was naive CD4+ T cells from blood. The receptors come from a man younger than 40 with type 1 diabetes.

This clone has a handful of counts. The chain recombines TRBV19 with TRBJ1-2; D is perhaps TRBD1 (5 bases). With 9 bases removed from V and 1 base from J, the gap between germline ends came to 15 bases. The germline CDR1 and CDR2 sequences are LNHDA and SQIVND (reference sequence). CDR3 length equals 14 residues. CDR3 DNA: TGTGCCAGCGATCTCGACAGACGTAACTATGGCTACACCTTC. It codes for CASDLDRRNYGYTF.

The chain links TRBV11-2 to TRBJ2-5; 11 bases line up with TRBD2. With 5 bases clipped from V and 5 bases from J, the junction kept 7 bases outside the gene matches. The CDR3 has 15 residues. The germline CDR1 and CDR2 sequences are SGHAT and FQNNGV. CDR3 nucleotide sequence: TGTGCCAGCAGCATTAGCGGGGGGGGTAGGGAGACCCAGTACTTC. Translation: CASSISGGGRETQYF.

This clone was recorded a few times. The chain employs TRBV7-2 and TRBJ1-1; 8 nucleotides align to TRBD1. This CDR3 contains 18 residues. The germline gives CDR1 SGHTA, CDR2 FQGNSA. J gave up 4 bases and V 3 bases, and 16 bases lay outside the gene matches. The CDR3 DNA reads as TGTGCCAGCAGCTTGGGGACAGGTCGGAAATTCCTGAGCACTGAAGCTTTCTTT. This sequence encodes CASSLGTGRKFLSTEAFF.

J is TRBJ2-5 and V is TRBV29-1; the D gene is possibly TRBD1 (5 bases). Germline V gene sequence: CDR1 SQVTM, CDR2 ANQGSEA. V lost 3 bases, J lost 0 bases, and 5 bases lay in between. CDR3 length: 12 residues. CDR3 residues: CSVEGHQETQYF. CDR3 coding DNA: TGCAGCGTTGAGGGGCACCAAGAGACCCAGTACTTC.

This clone was detected once. The chain joins TRBV4-3 to TRBJ1-2; tentatively, D is TRBD1 (6 bases). CDR1 LGHNA and CDR2 YSLEER come from the germline V gene. V lost 4 bases and J 4 bases, leaving 13 bases between the germline ends. CDR3 length equals 14 residues. CDR3 in DNA: TGCGCCAGCAGCCCCTCTCAGGGGTCCTATGGCTACACCTTC. This codes for CASSPSQGSYGYTF.

V is TRBV30 and J is TRBJ1-1; D is unresolved. This CDR3 comprises 13 residues. The germline V gene has CDR1 GTSNPN and CDR2 SVGIG (reference sequence). Trimming stripped 2 bases from V and 7 bases from J, with 14 bases between. Here the CDR3 DNA reads TGTGCCTGGAGTCCCAGAGGGCCGCTTGAAGCTTTCTTT. This gives the protein CAWSPRGPLEAFF.

This clone showed up just a few times. This chain joins TRBV7-6 and TRBJ1-6, with TRBD1 matching 9 bases. CDR3 size: 20 residues. Trimming took 0 bases from V and 7 from J; bases not matched to a gene: 16. Germline V gene data show CDR1 as SGHVS and CDR2 as FNYEAQ. The CDR3 reads CASSLAAGTGFLGPNSPLHF. CDR3 DNA sequence: TGTGCCAGCAGCTTAGCGGCCGGGACAGGGTTCCTTGGGCCAAATTCACCCCTCCACTTT.

In its sample, this clone was seen a few times. The CDR3 reads CASDRGSYNSPLHF. The DNA for the CDR3 is TGTGCCTCCGACAGGGGAAGTTATAATTCACCCCTCCACTTT. This chain joins TRBV30 and TRBJ1-6; 8 nucleotides match TRBD1. This CDR3 has 14 residues. J was trimmed by 4 bases and V by 7 bases; bases with no gene match: 6. Germline V CDR1 and CDR2: GTSNPN, SVGIG (reference sequence).

The rearrangement links TRBV7-9 to TRBJ1-1; 7 nucleotides match TRBD1. Germline lookup yields CDR1 SEHNR and CDR2 FQNEAQ (reference sequence). CDR3 size: 15 residues. With 2 bases clipped from V and 5 bases from J, the junction kept 8 bases outside the gene matches. DNA of the CDR3: TGTGCCAGCAGCTTAATAGACAGGGAAGGGACTGAAGCTTTCTTT. This sequence encodes CASSLIDREGTEAFF.

This clone was seen more than once but under ten times. The chain carries TRBV6-1 and TRBJ2-3; no definite D call. This CDR3 region has 14 residues. Germline V gene data show CDR1 as MNHNS and CDR2 as SASEGT. Deletions cut 6 bases from V and 4 bases from J, with 14 bases between. The chain's CDR3 is CASRVWPRADTQYF. CDR3 bases: TGTGCCAGCAGGGTATGGCCTCGGGCAGATACGCAGTATTTT.

This clone has only a few counts. In the same sample, other DNA sequences code for this CDR3. The rearrangement joins TRBV29-1 to TRBJ2-1, with a possible D match to TRBD1 (6 bases). The germline V gene encodes CDR1 SQVTM and CDR2 ANQGSEA. The V end lost 6 bases, the J end lost 4 bases, and 7 bases lay between the germline ends. The CDR3 is 11 residues long. The chain's CDR3 is CSVGQYNEQFF. The CDR3, as DNA: TGCAGCGTAGGACAGTACAATGAGCAGTTCTTC.

This chain links TRBV19 with TRBJ1-5; D unresolved. Trimming shortened V by 2 bases and J by 2 bases, and 10 bases separated the two germline ends. Germline V gene data show CDR1 as LNHDA and CDR2 as SQIVND (reference sequence). CDR3 length equals 15 residues. CDR3 nucleotides: TGTGCCAGTAGTATAAGAGGAATTGGCAATCAGCCCCAGCATTTT. Translated: CASSIRGIGNQPQHF.

There are a few counts of this clone. The chain combines TRBV4-3 with TRBJ1-1; 8 bases line up with TRBD1. The CDR3 covers 15 residues. J lost 3 bases, V lost 2 bases, and 5 bases had no gene match. Per the germline V gene, CDR1 is LGHNA and CDR2 is YSLEER. The DNA of the CDR3 is TGCGCCAGCAGCCAACACAGGGGGAGGGACACTGAAGCTTTCTTT. The encoded protein is CASSQHRGRDTEAFF.

The rearrangement joins TRBV7-2 to TRBJ2-7; D gene unclear. Deletions cut 9 bases from V and 3 bases from J, with 15 bases between. CDR1 SGHTA and CDR2 FQGNSA come from the germline V gene. The CDR3 sequence is 13 residues long. The CDR3 bases are TGTGCCAGTGCCTCCGGGTCCTACTACGAGCAGTACTTC. The encoded protein is CASASGSYYEQYF.

This rearrangement joins TRBV20-1 to TRBJ1-4, with D unclear. V dropped 6 bases and J dropped 8 bases, with 10 bases sitting between them. The germline V gene has CDR1 DFQATT and CDR2 SNEGSKA (reference sequence). CDR3 length: 11 residues. This CDR3 is CSARAVEKLFF. CDR3 nucleotides: TGCAGTGCGAGGGCAGTCGAAAAACTGTTTTTT.

This clone was seen more than once but under ten times. This chain links TRBV6-1 with TRBJ1-1; D may be TRBD1 (6 bases). The germline gives CDR1 MNHNS, CDR2 SASEGT. The CDR3 extends over 13 amino acids. V was clipped by 7 bases and J by 8 bases, with 17 bases between them. The CDR3 region is CASTSPYREEAFF. The CDR3 nucleotides are TGTGCCAGCACCTCCCCCTACAGGGAGGAAGCTTTCTTT.

Worth noting for this clone: The junction does not match germline at one end; this may be a read error. The V gene is TRBV29-1, the J gene TRBJ2-1, with no clear D. The germline gives CDR1 SQVTM, CDR2 ANQGSEA. The CDR3 length is 14 residues. The CDR3 DNA is TGCAGCGTCGAAGAGGCCCGCTCCTACAATGAGCAGTTCTTC. The encoded protein is CSVEEARSYNEQFF.

This clone was seen a few times. V usage is TRBV29-1 and J usage is TRBJ1-3; D remains unclear. CDR1 SQVTM and CDR2 ANQGSEA come from the germline V gene. The length of the CDR3 is 13 residues. V lost 3 bases, J lost 0 bases, and 6 bases lay in between. The CDR3 bases are TGCAGCGTTGACCCGGTCTCTGGAAACACCATATATTTT. This translates into CSVDPVSGNTIYF. Filled out from reference TRBV29-1 and TRBJ1-3, the complete variable domain reads SAVISQKPSRDICQRGTSLTIQCQVDSQVTMMFWYRQQPGQSLTLIATANQGSEATYESGFVIDKFPISRPNLTFSTLTVSNMSPEDSSIYLCSVDPVSGNTIYFGEGSWLTVV.

This clone was recorded a few times. V gene TRBV6-6 combines with J gene TRBJ1-5, with D perhaps matching TRBD1 (6 bases). There are 14 residues in the CDR3. V lost 8 bases and J 7 bases, leaving 18 bases between the germline ends. Germline V gene lookup returns CDR1 MNHNY and CDR2 SVGAGI (reference sequence). The CDR3 bases are TGTGCCAGCGGATCACAGGGCGGTCAGCAGCCCCAGCATTTT. This translates into CASGSQGGQQPQHF.